The rows below give T cell receptor beta chains drawn from one sample of a study of vaccination effects on CD4 cells after COVID-19. Some clones are missing from TCRdb's copy, which holds only in-frame ones; the method was immunoSEQ multiplex PCR. Counted here are fewer than 75,000 clones, less than 80% occurring once; the ten biggest clones make up approximately 4.5%. These receptors have no identified antigens. The sequences come from CD4+ T cells from PBMCs cultured without peptide, collected after COVID-19 vaccination. Every receptor here comes from a human donor who received a COVID-19 vaccine. Both conserved end residues are part of each CDR3.

TRBV7-9,TRBJ2-2,CASTPWGQGRYTGELFF
TRBV7-6,TRBJ2-1,CASSTLAGGDNEQFF
TRBV12-5,TRBJ1-6,CASATGTDYSSYNSPLHF
TRBV4-1,TRBJ2-2,CASSQGLAGVRTGELFF
TRBV5-8,TRBJ1-5,CASSLGNQPQHF
TRBV5-1,TRBJ1-4,CASSFAEGGTSLFF
TRBV18,TRBJ1-4,CASSPLLLTATNEKLFF
TRBV5-1,TRBJ1-2,CASSTPGQGVRGAYGYTF
TRBV20-1,TRBJ1-2,CSASSQDGYTF
TRBV2,TRBJ1-2,CASQTGGNYGYTF
TRBV10-2,TRBJ1-6,CASSPGQGGSPLHF
TRBV12-3/TRBV12-4,TRBJ1-1,CASSFSQNTEAFF
TRBV3-1/TRBV3-2,TRBJ1-5,CASSQVSGANQPQHF
TRBV9,TRBJ1-1,CASSALWGGTNTEAFF
TRBV6-5,TRBJ1-2,CASRDGANYGYTF
TRBV7-2,TRBJ2-1,CASSLLAGYPPSYNEQFF
TRBV19,TRBJ1-6,CASKETGRSYNSPLHF
TRBV18,TRBJ2-7,CASSPGQSYEQYF
TRBV5-1,TRBJ2-7,CASSWGGSGIIYEQYF
TRBV4-2,TRBJ1-6,CASGTSPLHF
TRBV15,TRBJ1-1,CATSRDLGTEAFF
TRBV7-8,TRBJ1-2,CASSTRTNYGYTF
TRBV16,TRBJ1-2,CASSPIGQGRAANYGYTF